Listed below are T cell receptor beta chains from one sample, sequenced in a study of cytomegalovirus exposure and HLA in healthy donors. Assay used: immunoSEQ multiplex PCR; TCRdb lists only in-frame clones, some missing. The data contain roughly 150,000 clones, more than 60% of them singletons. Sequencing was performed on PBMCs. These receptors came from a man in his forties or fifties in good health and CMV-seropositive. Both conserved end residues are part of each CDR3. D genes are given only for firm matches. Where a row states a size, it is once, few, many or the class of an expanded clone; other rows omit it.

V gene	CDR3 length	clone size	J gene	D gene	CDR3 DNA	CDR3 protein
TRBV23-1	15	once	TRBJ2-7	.	TGCGCCAGCAGTCAAAGGCCAGGGTTAACCTACGAGCAGTACTTC	CASSQRPGLTYEQYF
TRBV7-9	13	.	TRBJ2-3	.	TGTGCCAGCAGCGGGGGAGGAGCAGATACGCAGTATTTT	CASSGGGADTQYF
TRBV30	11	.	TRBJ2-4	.	TGTGCCTGTACCAGGGGAAACAGTCAGTACTTC	CACTRGNSQYF
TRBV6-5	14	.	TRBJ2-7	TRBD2	TGTGCCAGCAGTGGACTAGCGGGAGGTTCCGAGCAGTACTTC	CASSGLAGGSEQYF
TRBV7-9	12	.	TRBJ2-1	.	TGTGCCAGCAGCCCTCTTCGTCCCGAGAAGTTCTTC	CASSPLRPEKFF
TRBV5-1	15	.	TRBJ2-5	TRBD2	TGCGCCAGCAGCTTGAATGGGAGGGAGGGAGAGACCCAGTACTTC	CASSLNGREGETQYF
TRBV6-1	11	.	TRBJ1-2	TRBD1	TGTGCCGCCCAGGGGGACTATGGCTACACCTTC	CAAQGDYGYTF
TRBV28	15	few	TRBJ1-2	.	TGTGCCAGCAGTTGGTCGTACGGGGGGGCCGATGGCTACACCTTC	CASSWSYGGADGYTF
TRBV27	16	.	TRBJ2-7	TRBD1	TGTGCCAGCAGTTACCGATGGACAGGCAGCTCCTACGAGCAGTACTTC	CASSYRWTGSSYEQYF
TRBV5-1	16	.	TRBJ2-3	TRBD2	TGCGCCAGCAGCTTGGACGGACTAGCGGGAGCAGATACGCAGTATTTT	CASSLDGLAGADTQYF
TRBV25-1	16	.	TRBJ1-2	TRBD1	TGTGCCAGCAGTGGTATCGGGACAGGGAGTCCGGGAGGCTACACCTTC	CASSGIGTGSPGGYTF
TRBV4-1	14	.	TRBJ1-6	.	TGCGCCAGCAGCCAAGAGGGGGAGGGTTCACCCCTCCACTTT	CASSQEGEGSPLHF
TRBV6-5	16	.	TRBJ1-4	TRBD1	TGTGCCAGCAGTTACTTAGGGCTCACAGGGGCATACAAACTGTTTTTT	CASSYLGLTGAYKLFF
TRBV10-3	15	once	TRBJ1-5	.	TGTGCCATCAGTGAGCGGACGGGGGGCAATCAGCCCCAGCATTTT	CAISERTGGNQPQHF
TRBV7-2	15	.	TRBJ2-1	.	TGTGCCAGCAGCTCGGGGGTCGGGCCGTACAATGAGCAGTTCTTC	CASSSGVGPYNEQFF
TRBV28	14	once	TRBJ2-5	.	TGTGCCAGCAGTTTCCCGGGTCAAGCAGAGACCCAGTACTTC	CASSFPGQAETQYF
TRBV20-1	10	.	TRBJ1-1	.	TGCAGTGCTAGCCTTGGACTGGCTTTCTTT	CSASLGLAFF
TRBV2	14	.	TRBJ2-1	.	TGTGCCAGCAGTGAATTCCTAGGATACAATGAGCAGTTCTTC	CASSEFLGYNEQFF
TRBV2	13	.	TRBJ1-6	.	TGTGCCAGCAGCACAGGGTATAATTCACCCCTCCACTTT	CASSTGYNSPLHF
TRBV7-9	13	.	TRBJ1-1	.	TGTGCCAGCAGCTTAATGACCGGGACTGAAGCTTTCTTT	CASSLMTGTEAFF
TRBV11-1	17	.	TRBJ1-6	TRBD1	TGTGCCAGCAGCTTAACGTCCGGGACAGCGTCTAATTCACCCCTCCACTTT	CASSLTSGTASNSPLHF
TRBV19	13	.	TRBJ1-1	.	TGTGCCAGTACGGGCAGGGTGAACACTGAAGCTTTCTTT	CASTGRVNTEAFF
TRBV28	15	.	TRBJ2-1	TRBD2	TGTGCCAGCAGTTTACTAGCGGGAGGGCTAGTTGAGCAGTTCTTC	CASSLLAGGLVEQFF
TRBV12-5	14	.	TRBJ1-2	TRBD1	TGTGCTAGTGCCAGCGGACAGGGGAACTATGGCTACACCTTC	CASASGQGNYGYTF
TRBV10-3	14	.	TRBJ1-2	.	TGTGCCATCAGTCCCTCCCCGCCAGGGCCTGGCTACACCTTC	CAISPSPPGPGYTF
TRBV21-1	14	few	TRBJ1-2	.	TGTGCCAGCAGCAAAGAAAGGACAGACTATGGCTACACCTTC	CASSKERTDYGYTF
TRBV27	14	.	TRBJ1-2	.	TGTGCCAGCAGGGGCCCCGGGGGGAGCTATGGCTACACCTTC	CASRGPGGSYGYTF
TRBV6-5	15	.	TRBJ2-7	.	TGTGCCAGCAGTTACTCGAGGGTTCTCTCCTACGAGCAGTACTTC	CASSYSRVLSYEQYF
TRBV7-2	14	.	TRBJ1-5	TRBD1	TGTGCCAGCAGCTTAGAAGGGGGCAAACAGCCCCAGCATTTT	CASSLEGGKQPQHF
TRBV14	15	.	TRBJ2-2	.	TGTGCCAGCAGCCCTGGGGGACAGAACACCGGGGAGCTGTTTTTT	CASSPGGQNTGELFF
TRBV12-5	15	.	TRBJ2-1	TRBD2	TGTGCTAGTGGCCTCCTAGCGGGAGCCTACAATGAGCAGTTCTTC	CASGLLAGAYNEQFF
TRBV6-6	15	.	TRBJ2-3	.	TGTGCCAGCAGTTACTCGAGTGGGAGCTCAGATACGCAGTATTTT	CASSYSSGSSDTQYF
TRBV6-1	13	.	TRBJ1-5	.	TGTGCCGCCGGACAGACCAGCAATCAGCCCCAGCATTTT	CAAGQTSNQPQHF
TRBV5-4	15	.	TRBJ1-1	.	TGTGCCAGCAGCCCGAGTGTCGTCGTGAACACTGAAGCTTTCTTT	CASSPSVVVNTEAFF
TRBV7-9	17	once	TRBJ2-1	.	TGTTCCAGCAGCGGGCAGCGTGGGACACAGTCTCACAATGAGCAGTTCTTC	CSSSGQRGTQSHNEQFF
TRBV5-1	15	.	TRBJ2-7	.	TGCGCCAGCAGCTTGGCAATGGGCTCGCACTACGAGCAGTACTTC	CASSLAMGSHYEQYF
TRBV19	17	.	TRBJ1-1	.	TGTGCCAGTAGTATAGGCAGGGGTACCCGATGGAACACTGAAGCTTTCTTT	CASSIGRGTRWNTEAFF
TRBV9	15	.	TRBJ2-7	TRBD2	TGTGCCAGCAGCGTAGGCCGGGAGGGTTTATACGAGCAGTACTTC	CASSVGREGLYEQYF
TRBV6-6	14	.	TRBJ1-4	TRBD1	TGTGCCAGCAGTAACAGGGGCGGTAATGAAAAACTGTTTTTT	CASSNRGGNEKLFF
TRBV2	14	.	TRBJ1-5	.	TGTGCCAGCGCAGAGGCGGCGAACAATCAGCCCCAGCATTTT	CASAEAANNQPQHF
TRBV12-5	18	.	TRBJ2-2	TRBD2	TGTGCTAGTGGTTTGCCATCCTCTAGCGGGAGGACGACCGGGGAGCTGTTTTTT	CASGLPSSSGRTTGELFF
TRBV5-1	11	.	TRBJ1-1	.	TGCGCCAGCAGCTTGGCAGGTGAAGCTTTCTTT	CASSLAGEAFF
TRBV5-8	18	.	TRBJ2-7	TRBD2	TGTGCCAGCAGCTCGACGGGACTAGCGGGAGTGAGCTCCTACGAGCAGTACTTC	CASSSTGLAGVSSYEQYF
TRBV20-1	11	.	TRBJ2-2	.	TGCAGTGCTAGGTGGCACGGGGAGCTGTTTTTT	CSARWHGELFF
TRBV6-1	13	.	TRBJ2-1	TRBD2	TGTGCCAGCAGTGAACGCGGGAGAGGTGAGCAGTTCTTC	CASSERGRGEQFF
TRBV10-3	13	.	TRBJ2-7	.	TGTGCCATCAGTGAGTCGTTAGACTACGAGCAGTACTTC	CAISESLDYEQYF